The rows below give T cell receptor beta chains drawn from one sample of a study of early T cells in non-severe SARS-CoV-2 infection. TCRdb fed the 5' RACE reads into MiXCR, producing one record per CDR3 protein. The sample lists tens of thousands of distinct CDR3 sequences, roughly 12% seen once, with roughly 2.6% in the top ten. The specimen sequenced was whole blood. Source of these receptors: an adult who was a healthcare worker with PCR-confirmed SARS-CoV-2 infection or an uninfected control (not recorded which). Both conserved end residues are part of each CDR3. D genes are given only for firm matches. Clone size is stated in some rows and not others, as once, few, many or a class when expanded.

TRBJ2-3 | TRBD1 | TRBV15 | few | CATSRGPQFRRAGGDTQYF | TGTGCCACCAGCAGAGGCCCTCAGTTTAGGCGGGCAGGGGGCGATACGCAGTATTTT
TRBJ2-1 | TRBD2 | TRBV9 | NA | CASSAGLAGPNEQFF | TGTGCCAGCAGCGCGGGACTAGCGGGACCCAATGAGCAGTTCTTC
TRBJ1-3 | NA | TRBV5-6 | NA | CASSRGPSTENTIYF | TGTGCCAGCAGCCGGGGACCGTCGACGGAAAACACCATATATTTT
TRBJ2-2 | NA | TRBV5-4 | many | CAATDSANTGELFF | TGTGCCGCTACAGACAGCGCGAACACCGGGGAGCTGTTTTTT
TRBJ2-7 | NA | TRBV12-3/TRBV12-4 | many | CASSKTGAPTYEQYF | TGTGCCAGCAGCAAAACGGGGGCCCCTACCTACGAGCAGTACTTC
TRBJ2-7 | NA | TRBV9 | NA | CASSVGLGEQYF | TGTGCCAGCAGCGTAGGGTTGGGCGAGCAGTACTTC
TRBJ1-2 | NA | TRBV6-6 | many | CASSYSPPGGVYYGYTF | TGTGCCAGCAGTTACTCCCCTCCCGGGGGCGTATATTATGGCTACACCTTC
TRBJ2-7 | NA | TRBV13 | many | CASSPRTGGSEQYF | TGTGCCAGCAGCCCAAGGACTGGGGGATCCGAGCAGTACTTC
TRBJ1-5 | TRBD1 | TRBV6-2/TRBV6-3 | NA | CASSPGQVGNQPQHF | TGTGCCAGCAGCCCCGGACAGGTGGGCAATCAGCCCCAGCATTTT
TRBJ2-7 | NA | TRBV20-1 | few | CSASALRLSYEQYF | TGCAGTGCTAGCGCGCTACGTCTCTCCTACGAGCAGTACTTC
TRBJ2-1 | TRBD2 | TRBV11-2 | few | CASSIGTSGPNEQFF | TGTGCCAGCAGCATCGGGACTAGCGGACCCAATGAGCAGTTCTTC
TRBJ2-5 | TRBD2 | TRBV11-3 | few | CASSLGPGLASETQYF | TGTGCCAGCAGCTTGGGACCGGGACTAGCATCCGAGACCCAGTACTTC
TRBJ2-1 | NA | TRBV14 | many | CASSQAGWVYNEQFF | TGTGCCAGCAGCCAAGCAGGGTGGGTCTACAATGAGCAGTTCTTC
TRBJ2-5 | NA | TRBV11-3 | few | CASSQNARGTQYF | TGTGCCAGCAGCCAGAACGCCCGGGGTACCCAGTACTTC
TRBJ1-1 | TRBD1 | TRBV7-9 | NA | CASSWDRDLNTEAFF | TGTGCCAGCAGCTGGGACAGGGACCTTAACACTGAAGCTTTCTTT
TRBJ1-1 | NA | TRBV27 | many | CASRIVPGGTEAFF | TGTGCCAGCAGGATAGTTCCGGGCGGCACTGAAGCTTTCTTT
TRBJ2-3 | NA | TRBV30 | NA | CAWRVAGTDTQYF | TGTGCCTGGAGAGTGGCCGGGACAGATACGCAGTATTTT
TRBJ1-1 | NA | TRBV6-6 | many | CASSPGLTSTEAFF | TGTGCCAGCAGTCCCGGTCTCACGAGCACTGAAGCTTTCTTT
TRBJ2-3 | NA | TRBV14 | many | CASSWTTAYTDTQYF | TGTGCCAGCAGCTGGACCACCGCTTACACAGATACGCAGTATTTT
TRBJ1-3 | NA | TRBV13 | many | CASSLGYPGAGNTIYF | TGTGCCAGCAGCTTAGGGTATCCGGGGGCTGGAAACACCATATATTTT
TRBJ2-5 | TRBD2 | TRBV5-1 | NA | CASSLATSGGPSETQYF | TGCGCCAGCAGCTTGGCGACTAGCGGGGGGCCGTCGGAGACCCAGTACTTC
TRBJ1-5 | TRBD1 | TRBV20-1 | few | CSASRDRDQPQHF | TGCAGTGCCAGCCGGGACAGAGATCAGCCCCAGCATTTT
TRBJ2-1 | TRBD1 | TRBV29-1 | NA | CSVGNRDRYNEQFF | TGCAGCGTTGGGAATCGGGACAGATACAATGAGCAGTTCTTC
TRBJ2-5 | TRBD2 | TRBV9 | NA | CASSVLGSGGQETQYF | TGTGCCAGCAGCGTATTGGGTAGCGGGGGCCAAGAGACCCAGTACTTC
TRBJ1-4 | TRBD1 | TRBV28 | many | CASSSPGGFGEKLFF | TGTGCCAGCAGTTCGCCAGGGGGCTTCGGTGAAAAACTGTTTTTT
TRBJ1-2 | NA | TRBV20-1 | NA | CSALSGTDTNYGYTF | TGCAGTGCGCTCTCCGGGACGGACACTAACTATGGCTACACCTTC
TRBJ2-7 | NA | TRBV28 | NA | CASSFIRNSPYEQYF | TGTGCCAGCAGTTTCATTAGAAACTCCCCCTACGAGCAGTACTTC
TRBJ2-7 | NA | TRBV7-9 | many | CASSLSQGNRDEQYF | TGTGCCAGCAGCTTATCCCAGGGAAACCGGGACGAGCAGTACTTC
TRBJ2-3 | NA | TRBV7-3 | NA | CASSLPSVQDTQYF | TGTGCCAGCAGCTTACCTAGCGTTCAAGATACGCAGTATTTT
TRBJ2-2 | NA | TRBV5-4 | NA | CASSPTVSGELFF | TGTGCCAGCAGCCCTACAGTATCCGGGGAGCTGTTTTTT
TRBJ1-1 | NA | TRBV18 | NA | CASSSLGLGGHTEAFF | TGTGCCAGCTCATCCCTCGGCTTAGGGGGGCACACTGAAGCTTTCTTT
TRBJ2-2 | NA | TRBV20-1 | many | CSARAGAGELFF | TGCAGTGCTAGAGCAGGGGCCGGGGAGCTGTTTTTT
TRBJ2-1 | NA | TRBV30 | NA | CAWSRTNNEQFF | TGTGCCTGGAGTCGGACCAACAATGAGCAGTTCTTC